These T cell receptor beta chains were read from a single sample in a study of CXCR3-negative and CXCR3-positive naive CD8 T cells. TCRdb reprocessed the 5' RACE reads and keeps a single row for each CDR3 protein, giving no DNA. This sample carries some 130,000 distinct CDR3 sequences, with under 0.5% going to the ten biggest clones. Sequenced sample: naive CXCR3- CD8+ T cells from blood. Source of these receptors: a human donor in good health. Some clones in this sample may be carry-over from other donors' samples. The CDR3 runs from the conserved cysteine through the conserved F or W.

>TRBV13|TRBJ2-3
CASSLERGDTQYF
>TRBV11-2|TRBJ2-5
CANSHIWGSETQYF
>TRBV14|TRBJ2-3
CASSQKSGTGYGTQYF
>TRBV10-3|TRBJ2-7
CAISDPRGVYEQYF
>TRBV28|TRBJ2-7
CASSSRDWPRDEQYF
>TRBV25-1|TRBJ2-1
CASSEAPAGKGTYNEQFF
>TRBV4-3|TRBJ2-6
CASSQVAGSGANVLTF
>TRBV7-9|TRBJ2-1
CASSTDRVYEQFF
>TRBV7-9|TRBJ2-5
CTSSSSLRDQETQYF
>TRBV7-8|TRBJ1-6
CASSLEIGGPYNSPLHF
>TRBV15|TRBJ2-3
CATSLAGVADTQYF
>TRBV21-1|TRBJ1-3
CASSTGQGVTGNTIYF
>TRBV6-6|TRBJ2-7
CASNLPGTSGSYEQYF
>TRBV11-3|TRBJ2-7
CASSPRQGTTYEQYF
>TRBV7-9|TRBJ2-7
CASSPRQGRTYEQYF
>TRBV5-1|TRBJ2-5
CASSLERAAGFQETQYF
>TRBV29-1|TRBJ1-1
CSVHPRGEPEAFF
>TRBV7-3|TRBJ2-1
CASSPGRLAPYNEQFF
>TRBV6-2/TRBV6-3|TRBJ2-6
CASSYSGVSGANVPTF
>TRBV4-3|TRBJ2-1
CASSRAGGAYNEQFF
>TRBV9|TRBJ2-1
CASSVDGTVGNEQFF
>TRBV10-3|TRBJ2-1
CAISEAGSRYEQFF
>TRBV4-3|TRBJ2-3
CASSLGTSGGQADTQYF
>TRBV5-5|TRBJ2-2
CASSPESNTGELFF
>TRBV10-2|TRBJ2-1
CASSEAPGPYNEQFF
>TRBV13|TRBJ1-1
CASSLDLGTGGTEAFF
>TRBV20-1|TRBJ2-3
CSASSLWGRAHTQYF
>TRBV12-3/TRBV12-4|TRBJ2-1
CASRTLAGVDNEQFF